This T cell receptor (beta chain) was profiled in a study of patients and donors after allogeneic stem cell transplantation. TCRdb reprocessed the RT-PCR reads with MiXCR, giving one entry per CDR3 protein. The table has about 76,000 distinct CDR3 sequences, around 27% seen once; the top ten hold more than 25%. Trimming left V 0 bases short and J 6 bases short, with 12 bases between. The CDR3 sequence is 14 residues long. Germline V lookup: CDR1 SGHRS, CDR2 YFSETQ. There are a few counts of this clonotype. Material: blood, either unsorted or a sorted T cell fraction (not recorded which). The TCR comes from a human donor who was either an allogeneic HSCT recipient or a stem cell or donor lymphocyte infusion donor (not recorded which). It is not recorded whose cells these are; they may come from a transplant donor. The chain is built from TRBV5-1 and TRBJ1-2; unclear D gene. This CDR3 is CASSLVDGSDGYTF. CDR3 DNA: TGCGCCAGCAGCTTGGTCGACGGGTCCGATGGCTACACCTTC.